This TCR beta chain was documented in a study of blood T cell repertoires in COVID-19. Study-level information: The origin of the acute and convalescent COVID-19 samples was the United States, Italy and Spain. PBMCs, B-cell-depleted T cells, or T cells were the source of the cDNA or gDNA that made up the material.

Sequencing used immunoSEQ multiplex PCR; TCRdb keeps in-frame clones, though not all of them. The sample shows 70,000 to 80,000 clones, about 90% of them seen only once. There are 16 residues in the CDR3. V was clipped by 5 bases and J by 0 bases; unmatched bases: 7. Germline assignment: CDR1 SGHTA and CDR2 FQGTGA. V gene TRBV7-3 combines with J gene TRBJ1-3; the match to TRBD1 covers 7 bases. Sequenced material: peripheral blood. The TCR was taken from a human donor in a cohort sampled during active COVID-19. Here the CDR3 DNA reads TGTGCCAGCAGCACCGGACAGGCGAGCTCTGGAAACACCATATATTTT. Encoded protein: CASSTGQASSGNTIYF.